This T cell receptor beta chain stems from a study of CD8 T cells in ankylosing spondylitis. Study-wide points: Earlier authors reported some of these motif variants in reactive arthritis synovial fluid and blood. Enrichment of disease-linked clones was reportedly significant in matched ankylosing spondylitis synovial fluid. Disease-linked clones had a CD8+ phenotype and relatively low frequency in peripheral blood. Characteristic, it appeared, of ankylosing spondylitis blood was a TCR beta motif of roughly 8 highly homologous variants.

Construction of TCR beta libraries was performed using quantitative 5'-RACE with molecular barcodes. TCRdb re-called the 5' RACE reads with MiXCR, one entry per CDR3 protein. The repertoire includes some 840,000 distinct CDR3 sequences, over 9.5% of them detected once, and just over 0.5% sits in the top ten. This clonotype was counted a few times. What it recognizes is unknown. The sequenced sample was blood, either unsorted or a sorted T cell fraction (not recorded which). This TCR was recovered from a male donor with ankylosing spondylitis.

The DNA of the CDR3 is TGCAGTGCTTCTCTAGCGGGGAAAGACTTCTACGAGCAGTACTTC. Encoded protein: CSASLAGKDFYEQYF. This chain uses TRBV20-1 with TRBJ2-7; 9 bases map to TRBD2. V dropped 5 bases and J dropped 3; count of bases not matched to a gene: 11. The CDR3 sequence is 15 residues long. Germline loops: CDR1 DFQATT, CDR2 SNEGSKA (reference sequence).